The 7 T cell receptor beta chains below all came from one sample that was sequenced in a study of shared clonotypes between healthy human individuals. This table comes from immunoSEQ multiplex PCR, and its TCRdb copy is limited to in-frame clones, with some not included. Of approximately 2.5 million clones in the sample, more than 90% were seen once. Sequencing used naive CD4+ T cells sorted from blood. Regarding subset: CD45RA+ positively selected. These receptors all come from a man aged 18 to 29 in good health.

V and J are TRBV10-3 and TRBJ2-7; tentatively, D is TRBD1 (5 bases). The CDR3 is made up of 12 amino acids. V was cut by 4 bases and J by 7 bases, with 11 bases left in between. Germline V gene data show CDR1 as ENHRY and CDR2 as SYGVKD. The CDR3 sequence is CAISGVGEEQYF. The CDR3 nucleotides read TGTGCCATCAGTGGCGTAGGGGAAGAGCAGTACTTC.

The chain combines TRBV2 with TRBJ1-4; D may be TRBD1 (5 bases). Trimming took off 8 bases at V and 2 bases at J, with 21 bases between the two ends. The CDR3 contains 17 residues. Germline V lookup: CDR1 SNHLY, CDR2 FYNNEI. The CDR3 coding sequence is TGTGCCAGCGCTAAGGGGTTCGGCAGGGCGACTAATGAAAAACTGTTTTTT. It translates to CASAKGFGRATNEKLFF.

The chain employs TRBV7-6 and TRBJ1-4, with a weak D call TRBD1 (5 bases). Germline-derived CDR1 and CDR2 are SGHVS and FNYEAQ. The CDR3 runs 17 residues. V was trimmed by 5 bases and J by 8 bases, leaving 24 bases between them. The CDR3 sequence: CASSQNPPGGLEEKLFF. The CDR3 coding sequence is TGTGCCAGCAGCCAAAACCCGCCCGGGGGATTAGAAGAAAAACTGTTTTTT.

The chain joins TRBV7-9 to TRBJ2-4; D gene uncertain. CDR3 length equals 16 residues. Germline CDR1 is SEHNR and CDR2 is FQNEAQ (reference sequence). V dropped 1 base and J dropped 1 base, with 11 bases sitting between them. CDR3 in amino acids: CASSLEVFGAKNIQYF. The CDR3 DNA follows: TGTGCCAGCAGCTTAGAGGTGTTTGGGGCCAAAAACATTCAGTACTTC.

The J gene is TRBJ1-1, the V gene TRBV30; no definite D call. CDR1 and CDR2 from the germline V gene are GTSNPN and SVGIG (reference sequence). Trimming cost V 2 bases and J 6 bases, with 13 bases left between them. CDR3 length: 13 residues. CDR3 protein: CAWSRQANAEAFF. The CDR3 DNA sequence: TGTGCCTGGAGTCGTCAGGCCAACGCTGAAGCTTTCTTT. The full variable domain, completed using reference TRBV30 and TRBJ1-1, is SQTIHQWPATLVQPVGSPLSLECTVEGTSNPNLYWYRQAAGRGLQLLFYSVGIGQISSEVPQNLSASRPQDRQFILSSKKLLLSDSGFYLCAWSRQANAEAFFGQGTRLTVV.

J is TRBJ2-3 and V is TRBV5-1; 8 bases match TRBD1. V gave up 2 bases and J gave up 2 bases; unmatched junction bases: 4. This CDR3 comprises 15 residues. Germline CDR1 and CDR2: SGHRS and YFSETQ. DNA of the CDR3: TGCGCCAGCAGCTTTGTGGGACAGGTCACAGATACGCAGTATTTT. It is translated as CASSFVGQVTDTQYF.

This clone was seen only once. This chain connects TRBV14 to TRBJ2-2; weak D call: TRBD1 (6 bases). This CDR3 has 14 residues. CDR1 is SGHDN, CDR2 FVKESK, per germline. Trimming took off 3 bases at V and 7 bases at J, with 12 bases between the two ends. CDR3 in amino acids: CASSQVQGIGELFF. CDR3 nucleotide sequence: TGTGCCAGCAGCCAGGTACAGGGAATCGGGGAGCTGTTTTTT.